This T cell receptor (beta chain) was recorded in a study of Graves' ophthalmopathy and Graves' hyperthyroidism. CDR3 regions of TCR beta were amplified from RNA transcripts. Following a first-round RT-PCR that used HTBI primers, a second-round multiplex PCR was carried out. In TCRdb, the multiplex PCR reads were re-called with MiXCR into one record per CDR3 protein. The sample yields about 210,000 distinct CDR3 sequences, 25% to 35% seen once. V lost 0 bases and J 2 bases, leaving 12 bases between the germline ends. This CDR3 region has 16 residues. Germline CDR1 and CDR2: SGHAT and FQDESV (reference sequence).

The origin of this receptor is a middle-aged man with Graves' ophthalmopathy. Sequences were obtained from peripheral blood. This rearrangement joins TRBV11-1 to TRBJ2-3; the D call may be TRBD1 or TRBD2 (6 bases each). The CDR3 sequence: CASSLAVWGATDTQYF. CDR3 bases: TGTGCCAGCAGCTTAGCGGTGTGGGGGGCCACAGATACGCAGTATTTT.